This TCR beta chain comes out of a study of identical twins. The V gene's germline CDR1 is LGHNA and CDR2 YNFKEQ. The junction had 11 bases not matched to a gene; V was cut back by 3 bases and J by 0 bases. CDR3 size: 18 residues. Unique molecular identifiers were in the cDNA, with template-switch universal primer binding. Via MiXCR, TCRdb re-called the 5' RACE reads, giving one row per CDR3 protein. The sample lists 500,000 or so distinct CDR3 sequences, around 20% occurring once. These data also formed part of another study, on T cells expressing NK-cell markers. This second study notes: NKG2C+ dominant clonotype frequencies in more than 5 donors were roughly 1.0-7.5% of CD8+ T cells.

The origin of this receptor is a woman under 30 in good health. Sequencing was performed on CD4+ T cells sorted from blood. This chain joins TRBV4-2 and TRBJ1-3; 7 bases match TRBD1. In DNA, the CDR3 is TGTGCCAGCAGCCAGGCCTTGGGACAGACTCTCTCTGGAAACACCATATATTTT. This gives the protein CASSQALGQTLSGNTIYF.